This TCR beta chain was sequenced during a study of shared clonotypes between healthy human individuals. For this clone: Its antigen is unknown.

The CDR3 has 15 residues. CDR1 SGDLS and CDR2 YYNGEE come from the germline V gene. The J segment lost 4 bases and the V segment lost 4 bases, leaving 8 bases of the junction unmatched. Study conclusions and caveats: Shared across a few donors were 4% to 5% of the naive CD4 clonotypes. Investigators collected only blood, and repertoires in tissues likely differ.

The assay was immunoSEQ multiplex PCR, and TCRdb's table has in-frame clones only and misses some. The sample holds about 2.4 million clones, more than 85% seen once. Naive CD4+ cells were CD45RA-selected; the remaining cells were memory. V and J are TRBV9 and TRBJ2-3; TRBD2 agrees at 8 bases. This clonotype originated in a man younger than 35 in good health. Some clones in this sample may be carry-over from other donors' samples. Sequencing used naive CD4+ T cells from PBMCs. Subset described: CD45RA+ positively selected. CDR3 amino acids: CASSRSGSNADTQYF. The CDR3, as DNA: TGTGCCAGCAGCCGGAGCGGGAGCAATGCAGATACGCAGTATTTT.